These 3 T cell receptor beta chains share one sample of origin, sequenced in a study of OX40 agonist ivuxolimab in advanced cancers. The repertoire was sequenced with immunoSEQ multiplex PCR; TCRdb's copy has only in-frame clones and lacks some. This table has about 80,000 clones, about 90% appearing once. Sequenced material: CD4+ or CD8+ T cells sorted from blood, taken in a trial of the OX40 agonist ivuxolimab. The receptors were sampled from an adult with an advanced solid tumor such as melanoma, head and neck, liver or kidney cancer.

V usage is TRBV6-5 and J usage is TRBJ2-4, with D unresolved. V was shortened by 5 bases and J by 8 bases, with 13 bases between the two germline ends. Germline V lookup: CDR1 MNHEY, CDR2 SVGAGI. The CDR3 is 13 residues long. The CDR3 coding sequence is TGTGCCAGCAGTCCCTATCGTCTGGACATTCAGTACTTC. Its translation is CASSPYRLDIQYF.

The genes are TRBV6-5 and TRBJ1-1; 7 bases align to TRBD1. This CDR3 has 14 residues. V shed 4 bases, J shed 2 bases, and the junction held 4 bases outside the gene matches. The germline CDR1 and CDR2 sequences are MNHEY and SVGAGI. CDR3 protein: CASSFYRGNTEAFF. The CDR3 nucleotides read TGTGCCAGCAGTTTCTACAGGGGTAACACTGAAGCTTTCTTT.

J is TRBJ1-1 and V is TRBV30; 7 bases line up with TRBD1. The J segment lost 5 bases and the V segment lost 2 bases, leaving 5 bases of the junction unmatched. The length of the CDR3 is 13 residues. Per the germline V gene, CDR1 is GTSNPN and CDR2 is SVGIG (reference sequence). The CDR3 coding sequence is TGTGCCTGGAGTACAGGGGACGGGACTGAAGCTTTCTTT. This encodes CAWSTGDGTEAFF.